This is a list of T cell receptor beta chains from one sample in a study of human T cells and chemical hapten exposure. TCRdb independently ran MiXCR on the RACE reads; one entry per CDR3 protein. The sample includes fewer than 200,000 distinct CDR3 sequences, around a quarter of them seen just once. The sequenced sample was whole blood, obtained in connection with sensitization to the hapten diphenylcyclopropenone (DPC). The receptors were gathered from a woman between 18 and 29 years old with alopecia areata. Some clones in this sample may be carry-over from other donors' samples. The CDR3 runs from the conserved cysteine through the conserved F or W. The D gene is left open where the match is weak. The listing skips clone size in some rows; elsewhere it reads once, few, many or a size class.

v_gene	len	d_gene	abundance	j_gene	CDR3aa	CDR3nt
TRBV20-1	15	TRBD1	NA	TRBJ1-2	CSVPIPGQGAYGYTF	TGCAGTGTTCCCATTCCGGGACAGGGGGCGTATGGCTACACCTTC
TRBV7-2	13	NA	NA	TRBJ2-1	CASSRTPRNEQFF	TGTGCCAGCAGCCGGACCCCAAGGAATGAGCAGTTCTTC
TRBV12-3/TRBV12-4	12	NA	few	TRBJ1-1	CASSLAPSEAFF	TGTGCCAGCAGTTTAGCCCCTTCCGAAGCTTTCTTT
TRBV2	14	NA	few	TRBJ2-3	CASRDGRSTDTQYF	TGTGCCAGCAGGGACGGACGTAGCACAGATACGCAGTATTTT
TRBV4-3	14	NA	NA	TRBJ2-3	CASSQIRRAHTQYF	TGCGCCAGCAGCCAAATCAGGAGGGCCCACACGCAGTATTTT
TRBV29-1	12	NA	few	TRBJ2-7	CSGSTGAYEQYF	TGCAGCGGTTCGACAGGAGCCTACGAGCAGTACTTC
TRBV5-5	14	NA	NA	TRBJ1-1	CASSFGPLGTEAFF	TGTGCCAGCAGCTTTGGACCTCTGGGCACTGAAGCTTTCTTT
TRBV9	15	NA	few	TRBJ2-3	CASSVYERSTDTQYF	TGTGCCAGCAGCGTATACGAGCGTAGCACAGATACGCAGTATTTT
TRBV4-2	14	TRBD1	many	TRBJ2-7	CASSQIGTGYEQYF	TGTGCCAGCAGCCAAATTGGGACAGGCTACGAGCAGTACTTC
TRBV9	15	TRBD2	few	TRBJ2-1	CASSVDGRARREQFF	TGTGCCAGCAGCGTAGACGGGAGGGCCAGGCGGGAGCAGTTCTTC
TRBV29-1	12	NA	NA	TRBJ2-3	CSVEQGTDTQYF	TGCAGCGTTGAACAGGGCACAGATACGCAGTATTTT
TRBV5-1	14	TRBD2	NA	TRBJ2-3	CASRGTSGTDTQYF	TGCGCCAGCAGAGGGACTAGCGGTACAGATACGCAGTATTTT
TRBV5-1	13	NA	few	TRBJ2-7	CASSLNWPYEQYF	TGCGCCAGCAGCTTAAACTGGCCCTACGAGCAGTACTTC
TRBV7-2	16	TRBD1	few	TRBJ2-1	CASSLRTGQAYNEQFF	TGTGCCAGCAGCTTAAGGACGGGACAGGCTTACAATGAGCAGTTCTTC
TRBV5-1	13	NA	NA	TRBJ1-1	CASSQESGTEAFF	TGCGCCAGCAGCCAGGAGAGCGGGACTGAAGCTTTCTTT
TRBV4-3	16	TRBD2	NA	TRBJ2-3	CASSQDSGGPTDTQYF	TGCGCCAGCAGCCAAGATAGCGGGGGGCCGACAGATACGCAGTATTTT
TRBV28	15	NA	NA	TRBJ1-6	CASSSRLELVSPLHF	TGTGCCAGCAGTTCGCGACTGGAGTTGGTTTCACCCCTCCACTTT
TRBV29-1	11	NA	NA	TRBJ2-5	CSVEGGETQYF	TGCAGCGTGGAGGGTGGAGAGACCCAGTACTTC
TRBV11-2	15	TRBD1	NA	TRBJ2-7	CASSLHRDRGQEQYF	TGTGCCAGCAGCTTACACCGGGACAGGGGGCAAGAGCAGTACTTC
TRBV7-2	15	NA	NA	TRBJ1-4	CASSLARVSNEKLFF	TGTGCCAGCAGCTTAGCGAGGGTATCTAATGAAAAACTGTTTTTT
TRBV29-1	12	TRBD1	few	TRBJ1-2	CSVDQGAYGYTF	TGCAGCGTTGATCAGGGGGCATATGGCTACACCTTC
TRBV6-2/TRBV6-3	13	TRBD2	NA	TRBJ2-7	CAGGLSGRGEQYF	TGTGCCGGCGGGTTAAGCGGGAGAGGCGAGCAGTACTTC
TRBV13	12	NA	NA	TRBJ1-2	CAVKKEGSVYTF	TGTGCCGTAAAAAAGGAAGGGTCCGTCTACACCTTC
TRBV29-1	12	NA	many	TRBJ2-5	CSVEDRGETQYF	TGCAGCGTTGAAGATCGAGGGGAGACCCAGTACTTC